Presented here are 2 T cell receptor beta chains from one specimen sequenced in a study of post-analysis software for immune sequencing data. The study's findings and limits: TRBV5-6, TRBV5-1 and TRBV20-1 belonged to a set of roughly 5 TRBV segments that were more frequent in patients than controls.

Built from TCR beta cDNA, the libraries had unique molecular identifiers in them. TCRdb passed the PCR reads through MiXCR, listing each CDR3 protein once. The data contain 450,000 to 650,000 distinct CDR3 sequences, around 47% of them singletons. Their cognate antigens are unknown. The sequenced sample consisted of blood. All receptors derive from a girl aged 5-17 years with multiple sclerosis.

The chain joins TRBV7-9 to TRBJ2-1; TRBD2 agrees at 8 bases. V gave up 0 bases and J gave up 6 bases; unmatched junction bases: 10. CDR1 and CDR2 (germline): SEHNR, FQNEAQ (reference sequence). The CDR3 is made up of 17 amino acids. CDR3 sequence (DNA): TGTGCCAGCAGCTTAGCCGGTTGGCGGGGGGTGGGCAATGAGCAGTTCTTC. It codes for CASSLAGWRGVGNEQFF.

The chain has TRBV6-5 and TRBJ2-3, with D possibly called TRBD1 or TRBD2 (6 bases each). The V gene's germline CDR1 is MNHEY and CDR2 SVGAGI. V lost 6 bases and J 1 base, leaving 17 bases between the germline ends. The CDR3 totals 16 residues. The CDR3 nucleotides read TGTGCCAGCAGACCCGGGGGCAGGGTGGGCACAGATACGCAGTATTTT. This encodes CASRPGGRVGTDTQYF.